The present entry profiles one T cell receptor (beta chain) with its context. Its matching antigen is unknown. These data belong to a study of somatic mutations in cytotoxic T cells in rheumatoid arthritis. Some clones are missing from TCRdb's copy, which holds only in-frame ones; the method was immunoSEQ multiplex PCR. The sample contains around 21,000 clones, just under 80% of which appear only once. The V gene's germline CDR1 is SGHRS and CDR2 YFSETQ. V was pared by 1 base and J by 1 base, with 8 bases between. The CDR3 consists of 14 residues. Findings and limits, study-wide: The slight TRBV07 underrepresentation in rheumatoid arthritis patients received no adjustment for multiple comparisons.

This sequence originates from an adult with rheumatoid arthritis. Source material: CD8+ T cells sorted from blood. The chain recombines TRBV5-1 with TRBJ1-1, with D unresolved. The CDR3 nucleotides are TGCGCCAGCAGCTTGCACGGACCGAACACTGAAGCTTTCTTT. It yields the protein CASSLHGPNTEAFF.